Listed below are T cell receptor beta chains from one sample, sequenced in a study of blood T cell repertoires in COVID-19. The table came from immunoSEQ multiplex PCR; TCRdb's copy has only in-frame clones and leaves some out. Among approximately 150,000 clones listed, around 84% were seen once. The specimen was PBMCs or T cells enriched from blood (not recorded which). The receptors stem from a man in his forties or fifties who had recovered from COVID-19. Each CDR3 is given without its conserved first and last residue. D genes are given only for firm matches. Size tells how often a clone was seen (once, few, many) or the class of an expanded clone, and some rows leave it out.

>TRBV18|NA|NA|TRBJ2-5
ASSLGGHQETQY
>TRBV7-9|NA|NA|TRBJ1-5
ASSLGWGDKPQH
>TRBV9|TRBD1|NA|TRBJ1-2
ASSNRGGGNGYT
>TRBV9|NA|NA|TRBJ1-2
ASSVVKESYGYT
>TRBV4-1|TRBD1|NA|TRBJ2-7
ASSQVDRGDYEQY
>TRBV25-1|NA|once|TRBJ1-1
ASSESIASNTEAF
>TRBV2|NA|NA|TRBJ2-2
ASSEARSNTGELF
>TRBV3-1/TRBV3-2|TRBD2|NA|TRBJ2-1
ASSGTSGHNEQF
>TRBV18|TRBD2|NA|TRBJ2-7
ASSRGRDHEQY
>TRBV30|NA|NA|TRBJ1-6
AWSVPGSPLH
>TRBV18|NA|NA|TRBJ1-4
ASSAISRGANEKLF
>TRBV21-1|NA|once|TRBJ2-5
ASSKGRRGAEPQETQY
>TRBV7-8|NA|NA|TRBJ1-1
ASSPPRVSTEAF
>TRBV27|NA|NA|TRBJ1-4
ASRREVGHEKLF
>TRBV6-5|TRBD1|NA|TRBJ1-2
ASSSGTEYGYT
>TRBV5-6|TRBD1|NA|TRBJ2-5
ASSPDRVEETQY
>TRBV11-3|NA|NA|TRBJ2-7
ASSAGPPISYEQY
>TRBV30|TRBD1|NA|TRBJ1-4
AWSPTGRHEKLF
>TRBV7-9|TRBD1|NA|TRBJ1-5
ASSTGTGGPSNQPQH
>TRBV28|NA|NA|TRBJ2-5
ASSSGLQGPRETQY
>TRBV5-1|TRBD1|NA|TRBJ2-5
ASSSGQGRETQY
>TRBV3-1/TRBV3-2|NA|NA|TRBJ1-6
ASSQEQGGNSPLH
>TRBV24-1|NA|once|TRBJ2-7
ATSDSRTTYEQY
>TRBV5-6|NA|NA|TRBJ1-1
ASSRQSNTEAF
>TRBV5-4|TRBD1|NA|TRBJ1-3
ASSWGDRSSGNTIY
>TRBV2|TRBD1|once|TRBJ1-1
ASSPQGTEAF
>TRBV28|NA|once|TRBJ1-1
ASSLFQGRTF
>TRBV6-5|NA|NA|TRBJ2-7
ASTSLYEQY
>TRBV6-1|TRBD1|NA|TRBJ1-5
ASSEVGTGHQPQH
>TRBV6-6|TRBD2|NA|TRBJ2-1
ASSRTSGGVDEQF
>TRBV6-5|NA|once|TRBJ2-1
ASSWPQGRDNEQF
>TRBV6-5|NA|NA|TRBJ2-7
ASSYRGGGEQY
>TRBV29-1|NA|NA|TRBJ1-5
SVEEGGLGQPQH
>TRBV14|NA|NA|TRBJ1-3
ASSQEIWRPGNTIY
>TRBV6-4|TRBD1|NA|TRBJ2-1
ASRPDRGHNNEQF
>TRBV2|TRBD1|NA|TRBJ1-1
ASSVLQGDTEAF
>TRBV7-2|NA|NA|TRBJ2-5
ASSLGPSTETQY
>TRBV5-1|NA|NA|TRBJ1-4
ASSLAPGGTSEKLF
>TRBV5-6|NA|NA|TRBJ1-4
ASSLGGQRNEKLF
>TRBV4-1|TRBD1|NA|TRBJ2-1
ASSRGQGSYNEQF
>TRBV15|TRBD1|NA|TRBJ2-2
ATSRGWGGQGITGELF
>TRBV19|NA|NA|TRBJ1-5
ASRPDSQYSNQPQH